This T cell receptor (beta chain) was recorded in a study of shared clonotypes between healthy human individuals. CD45RO-negative, CCR7-selected cells formed the naive CD8 fraction, which excluded terminally differentiated effector memory CD45RA+ cells. The healthy adult donors were HIV-negative and reported no recent acute infections or vaccinations. Genomic DNA of every subset was divided equally among multiple immunoSEQ plates. Assay used: immunoSEQ multiplex PCR; TCRdb lists only in-frame clones, some missing. The sample holds 550,000 to 750,000 clones; 95% to 96% are singletons and the top ten take 0.095% to 0.12%. This TCR was recovered from a woman aged 25 to 45 in good health. Specimen: naive CD8+ T cells sorted from blood.

The CDR3 nucleotides read TGTGCCAGCAGCCTACCTGGGGGTTATGGCTACACCTTC. It translates to CASSLPGGYGYTF. V usage is TRBV7-9 and J usage is TRBJ1-2; D perhaps matches TRBD1 (5 bases). The CDR3 contains 13 residues. In germline, CDR1 is SEHNR, CDR2 FQNEAQ (reference sequence). With 5 bases removed from V and 5 bases from J, the gap between germline ends came to 12 bases.